These T cell receptor beta chains were read from a single sample in a study of cytomegalovirus exposure and HLA in healthy donors. Some clones are missing from TCRdb's copy, which holds only in-frame ones; the method was immunoSEQ multiplex PCR. The sample has about 180,000 clones, roughly 77% seen once; the top ten hold over 2%. Sequencing input: PBMCs. These receptors came from a woman aged 25 to 39 in good health and CMV-seropositive. CDR3s include the opening cysteine and the closing phenylalanine or tryptophan. D genes are given only for firm matches. A clone size is listed for some rows: how often the clone was seen (once, few, many), or a class if it is expanded.

v_gene	d_gene	j_gene	abundance	CDR3aa	CDR3nt
TRBV9	-	TRBJ1-2	-	CASSVAPQSSSEAIGYTF	TGTGCCAGCAGCGTAGCCCCTCAATCAAGCTCAGAGGCGATCGGCTACACCTTC
TRBV15	TRBD1	TRBJ1-4	once	CATSSPRQGINEKLFF	TGTGCCACCAGCAGCCCCAGACAGGGGATTAATGAAAAACTGTTTTTT
TRBV4-3	-	TRBJ1-2	-	CASSQDEDYGYTF	TGCGCCAGCAGCCAAGATGAGGATTATGGCTACACCTTC
TRBV6-6	TRBD1	TRBJ1-5	-	CASSPRGVSQPQHF	TGTGCCAGCAGCCCCAGGGGGGTAAGTCAGCCCCAGCATTTT
TRBV28	TRBD1	TRBJ1-2	-	CASSLWGDRAYGYTF	TGTGCCAGCAGTTTATGGGGTGACAGGGCCTATGGCTACACCTTC
TRBV11-3	TRBD1	TRBJ1-4	-	CASSGGQGRDEKLFF	TGTGCCAGCAGCGGTGGACAGGGACGAGATGAAAAACTGTTTTTT
TRBV6-6	TRBD2	TRBJ2-5	few	CASSYKAGGIETQYF	TGTGCCAGCAGTTACAAAGCGGGGGGGATAGAGACCCAGTACTTC
TRBV5-1	TRBD1	TRBJ1-2	-	CASSLGQGDGYTF	TGCGCCAGCAGCTTGGGACAGGGGGATGGCTACACCTTC
TRBV6-5	TRBD2	TRBJ2-7	few	CASSLGLAGAYEQYF	TGTGCCAGCAGCCTCGGACTAGCGGGGGCCTACGAGCAGTACTTC
TRBV7-8	TRBD1	TRBJ1-5	-	CASSLGVQGARQPQHF	TGTGCCAGCAGCTTAGGTGTGCAGGGGGCCAGGCAGCCCCAGCATTTT
TRBV25-1	-	TRBJ1-1	-	CASSVSGSPTEAFF	TGTGCCAGCAGTGTGTCAGGCAGTCCCACTGAAGCTTTCTTT
TRBV19	-	TRBJ2-2	-	CASSIAGENTGELFF	TGTGCCAGTAGTATAGCGGGGGAGAACACCGGGGAGCTGTTTTTT
TRBV28	TRBD1	TRBJ1-5	-	CASSLWTGGSNQPQHF	TGTGCCAGCAGTTTGTGGACAGGGGGCAGCAATCAGCCCCAGCATTTT
TRBV6-1	-	TRBJ2-5	-	CASSVRETQYF	TGTGCCAGCAGTGTCCGAGAGACCCAGTACTTC
TRBV19	TRBD1	TRBJ2-5	-	CASSIPPCTRDRTVLGFTQYF	TGTGCCAGTAGTATCCCCCCTTGTACCCGGGACAGGACAGTATTAGGATTCACCCAGTACTTC
TRBV30	-	TRBJ1-6	-	CAWSRRIEDSPLHF	TGTGCCTGGAGTAGGCGAATTGAGGATTCACCCCTCCACTTT
TRBV6-6	-	TRBJ2-3	-	CASSYAGSTDTQYF	TGTGCCAGCAGTTACGCGGGCAGCACAGATACGCAGTATTTT
TRBV27	-	TRBJ1-5	-	CASSLLASNQPQHF	TGTGCCAGCAGTTTATTGGCTAGCAATCAGCCCCAGCATTTT
TRBV7-7	-	TRBJ2-7	-	CASSLRFGGGADEQYF	TGTGCCAGCAGCTTACGGTTTGGAGGGGGCGCCGACGAGCAGTACTTC
TRBV4-1	-	TRBJ2-1	-	CASSQDSDRRTYNEQFF	TGCGCCAGCAGCCAAGATTCGGACAGAAGGACCTACAATGAGCAGTTCTTC
TRBV6-5	TRBD1	TRBJ2-7	-	CASSYSQGATYEQYF	TGTGCCAGCAGTTACTCACAGGGGGCAACCTACGAGCAGTACTTC
TRBV6-5	TRBD1	TRBJ2-1	-	CASSSTGTGLYNEQFF	TGTGCCAGCAGTTCCACCGGGACAGGGTTATACAATGAGCAGTTCTTC
TRBV11-3	TRBD1	TRBJ2-5	once	CASSLGYRGTTEQYF	TGTGCCAGCAGCTTAGGTTACAGGGGAACTACGGAGCAGTACTTC
TRBV4-2	-	TRBJ1-5	-	CASSQEKGQPQHF	TGTGCCAGCAGCCAAGAGAAGGGGCAGCCCCAGCATTTT